This T cell receptor (beta chain) appears in the sequencing data of a study of technical replicates of blood from a few donors. This table comes from immunoSEQ multiplex PCR, and its TCRdb copy is limited to in-frame clones, with some not included. The data show roughly 73,000 clones, 93% seen once. This CDR3 contains 15 residues. Germline V lookup: CDR1 MDHEN, CDR2 SYDVKM. Trimming removed 5 bases at V and 5 bases at J, with 15 bases between. Sequenced: T cells isolated from PBMCs. The chain joins TRBV28 to TRBJ2-2, with D possibly being TRBD1 (5 bases). The TCR originated in a human donor in good health. CDR3 residues: CASSTSMGRTGELFF. CDR3 DNA: TGTGCCAGCAGTACCTCGATGGGGCGTACCGGGGAGCTGTTTTTT.